This T cell receptor beta chain was identified during a study of cytomegalovirus exposure and HLA in healthy donors. Study-wide results and caveats: Previous analysis showed most TCR beta V segments were productive about 90% or about 30% of the time. Some V segments (TRBV6-2 and TRBV6-3 among them) were excluded as indistinguishable. An ancestry cluster, one associated with Asian ancestry, reportedly showed fewer N-insertions than the roughly 670-donor mean in a later analysis. It has been reported that TCR beta sequences accurately predicted the HLA-A and HLA-B alleles of most subjects.

V dropped 6 bases and J dropped 0 bases, with 8 bases sitting between them. This CDR3 has 14 residues. Germline assignment: CDR1 MNHEY and CDR2 SVGAGI. It was with 60 Vbeta and 13 Jbeta primers that the PCR ran. Data came from immunoSEQ multiplex PCR; TCRdb stores just in-frame clones and leaves some out. The sample shows some 120,000 clones, approximately 77% of them seen only once. A word on this clone: The antigen is unknown.

This TCR was recovered from a man aged 18-30 years in good health and CMV-seronegative. J is TRBJ2-2 and V is TRBV6-5, with D hard to call. Sequencing was performed on PBMCs. The CDR3 DNA is TGTGCCAGCAGCATAACTACGAACACCGGGGAGCTGTTTTTT. It yields the protein CASSITTNTGELFF.